The source of this T cell receptor beta chain is a study of blood T cell repertoires in COVID-19. The V gene end was trimmed by 3 bases and the J gene end by 2 bases; junction bases not matched to a gene: 8. Germline values: CDR1 LNHDA, CDR2 SQIVND (reference sequence). This CDR3 has 17 amino acids. In the study's own analysis: The assay estimated nucleated cells by amplifying reference gene primers. Here immunoSEQ multiplex PCR was the method, and the copy in TCRdb shows in-frame clones only, minus some. That table gives V, J and clone size, and the DNA gave D and trimming. The table lists some 150,000 clones, 70% to 80% of them singletons.

This chain joins TRBV19 and TRBJ1-1; 11 positions agree with TRBD1. This clonotype was obtained from a woman between 65 and 79 years old with COVID-19, enrolled during active disease. Material: peripheral blood. CDR3 region: CASSIGPGQGGNTEAFF. In nucleotides, the CDR3 is TGTGCCAGTAGTATCGGGCCGGGACAGGGGGGAAACACTGAAGCTTTCTTT.